This record looks at one T cell receptor beta chain sequence and its context. The antigen remains unidentified. Samples came from axillary lymph nodes draining the breast cancer. The entry originates in a study of breast tumors, draining lymph nodes, adjacent tissues. Regarding the study as a whole: Tumor TCR diversity was below lymph nodes but above nontumor tissue. That most tumor T cells come from lymph nodes remained unproven. Tumor and nontumor repertoires were significantly more similar in luminal-like than in basal-like breast cancer. The data were judged consistent with most tumor T cells coming from lymph node and expanding in tumor.

One entry per CDR3 protein, called by TCRdb with MiXCR from the multiplex PCR reads. The data contain approximately 230,000 distinct CDR3 sequences, less than 40% of them singletons. This CDR3 region has 15 residues. The germline gives CDR1 MNHNS, CDR2 SASEGT. The J segment lost 4 bases and the V segment lost 6 bases, leaving 11 bases of the junction unmatched. The sequenced material came from axillary lymph node tissue. This chain joins TRBV6-1 and TRBJ2-5, with TRBD1 identical over 7 bases. This receptor was identified in a female donor with breast cancer. Some clones in this sample may be carry-over from other donors' samples. Here the CDR3 DNA reads TGTGCCAGCAGGGGCGCGACAGGGCCGGGAGAGACCCAGTACTTC. Its protein product is CASRGATGPGETQYF.